The TCR beta chain described here comes from a study of T-cell reconstitution after alpha-beta-depleted transplantation in children. Regarding the study as a whole: Several hundred expanded graft clones reportedly supplied alpha-beta T cells about two months after transplant.

This clonotype was seen only a few times. What it recognizes is unknown. It was with unique molecular identifiers that the TCRbeta library was prepared. Each CDR3 protein is one row after TCRdb ran MiXCR on the PCR reads. The profile shows around 300,000 distinct CDR3 sequences, roughly 9.1% of them singletons. The CDR3 runs 18 residues. Germline CDR1 is SGHTA and CDR2 is FQGTGA. Trimming at V came to 5 bases and at J to 0 bases, leaving 7 bases not matched to a gene. The sequence was obtained from a boy younger than two with acute myeloid leukemia, due to receive a stem cell transplant. Sample: PBMCs, taken before TCRalphabeta/CD19-depleted stem cell transplant. This chain joins TRBV7-3 and TRBJ2-2; 12 positions agree with TRBD2. The CDR3 region is CASSPRLAGASNTGELFF. In DNA, the CDR3 is TGTGCCAGCAGCCCGCGACTAGCGGGGGCTTCGAACACCGGGGAGCTGTTTTTT.